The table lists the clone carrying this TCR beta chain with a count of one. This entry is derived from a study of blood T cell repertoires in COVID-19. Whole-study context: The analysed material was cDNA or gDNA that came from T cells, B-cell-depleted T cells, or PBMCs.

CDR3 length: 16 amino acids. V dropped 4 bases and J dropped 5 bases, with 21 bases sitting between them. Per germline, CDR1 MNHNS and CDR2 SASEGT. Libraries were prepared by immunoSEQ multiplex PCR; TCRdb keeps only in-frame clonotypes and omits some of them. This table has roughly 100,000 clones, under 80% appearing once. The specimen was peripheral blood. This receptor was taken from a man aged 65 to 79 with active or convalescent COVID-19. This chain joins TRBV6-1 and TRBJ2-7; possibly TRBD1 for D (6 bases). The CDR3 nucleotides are TGTGCCAGCAGTGGGCACAGGGTGGGTGATCGGGACGAGCAGTACTTC. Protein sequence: CASSGHRVGDRDEQYF.